This T cell receptor (beta chain) was sequenced for a study of shared clonotypes between healthy human individuals. CDR3 size: 12 residues. Trimming cost V 7 bases and J 5 bases, with 14 bases left between them. Per the germline V gene, CDR1 is SQVTM and CDR2 is ANQGSEA. Some clones are missing from TCRdb's copy, which holds only in-frame ones; the method was immunoSEQ multiplex PCR. The sample contains 900,000 to 1,200,000 clones, around 82% of which appear only once. J is TRBJ2-5 and V is TRBV29-1; possible D gene TRBD1, 6 bases. The sample consisted of memory CD4+ T cells from PBMCs. Subset in this sample: CD45RA-negative fraction. This receptor was obtained from a man aged 18 to 29 in good health. Some clones in this sample may be carry-over from other donors' samples. CDR3 bases: TGCAGCGCACCCAGGGGAGAGGAGACCCAGTACTTC. This codes for CSAPRGEETQYF.